The T cell receptor beta chain described here comes from a study of blood T cell repertoires in COVID-19. Generated by immunoSEQ multiplex PCR, the TCRdb table keeps only in-frame clones and is missing some. Of under 450,000 clones listed, over 75% are singletons. The sequence came from a man between 25 and 39 years old who had recovered from COVID-19. The sample comprised PBMCs or T cells enriched from blood (not recorded which).

The CDR3 nucleotides are TGTGCCAGCAGCCACGAGGGAATCGGGACCGGGGAGCTGTTTTTT. Amino acids: CASSHEGIGTGELFF. The rearrangement links TRBV4-2 to TRBJ2-2; D is possibly TRBD2 (5 bases). Per the germline V gene, CDR1 is LGHNA and CDR2 is YNFKEQ. The length of the CDR3 is 15 residues. V was pared by 3 bases and J by 5 bases, with 13 bases between.